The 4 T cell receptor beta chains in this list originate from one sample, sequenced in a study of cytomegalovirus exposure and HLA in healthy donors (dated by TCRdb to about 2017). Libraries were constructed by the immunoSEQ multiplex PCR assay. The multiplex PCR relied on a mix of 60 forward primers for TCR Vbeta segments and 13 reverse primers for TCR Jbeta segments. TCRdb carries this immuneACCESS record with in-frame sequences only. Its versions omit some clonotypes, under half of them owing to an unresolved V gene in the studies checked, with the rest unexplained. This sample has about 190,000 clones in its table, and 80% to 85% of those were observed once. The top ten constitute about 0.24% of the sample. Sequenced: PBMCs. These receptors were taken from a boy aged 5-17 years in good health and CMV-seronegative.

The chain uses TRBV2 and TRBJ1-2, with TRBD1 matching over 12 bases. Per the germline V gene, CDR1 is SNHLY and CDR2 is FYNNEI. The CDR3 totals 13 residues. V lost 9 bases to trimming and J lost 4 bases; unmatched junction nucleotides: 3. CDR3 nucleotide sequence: TGTGCCAGGGGACAGGGGGCGGGCTATGGCTACACCTTC. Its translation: CARGQGAGYGYTF.

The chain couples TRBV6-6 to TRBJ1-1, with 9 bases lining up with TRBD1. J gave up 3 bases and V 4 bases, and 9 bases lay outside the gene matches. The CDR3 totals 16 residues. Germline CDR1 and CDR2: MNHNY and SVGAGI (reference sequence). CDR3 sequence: CASSLRRDRADTEAFF. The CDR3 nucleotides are TGTGCCAGCAGTTTAAGGCGGGACAGGGCGGACACTGAAGCTTTCTTT.

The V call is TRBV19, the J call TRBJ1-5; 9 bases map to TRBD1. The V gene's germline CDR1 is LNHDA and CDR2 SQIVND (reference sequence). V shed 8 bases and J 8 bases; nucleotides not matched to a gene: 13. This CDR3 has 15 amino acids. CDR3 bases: TGTGCCAGTCGACGAGTACAGGGGGCGGGGGAGCCCCAGCATTTT. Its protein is CASRRVQGAGEPQHF.

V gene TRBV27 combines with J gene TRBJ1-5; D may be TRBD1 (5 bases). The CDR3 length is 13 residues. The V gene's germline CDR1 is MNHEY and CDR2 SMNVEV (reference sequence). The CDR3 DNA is TGTGCGGCGGGGCGGTATAGCAATCAGCCCCAGCATTTT. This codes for CAAGRYSNQPQHF.